This passage covers 13 T cell receptor beta chains from one sample sequenced in a study of CD8+ T cells in alopecia areata. Extraction and reverse transcription of RNA yielded cDNA as the sequencing template. TCRdb's table, derived via immunoSEQ multiplex PCR, lists solely in-frame clones and lacks some. The sample includes about 190,000 clones, roughly 61% of them seen just once. Treatment denoted: oral pan-JAK inhibitor, 5-10 mg twice daily. The sequencing used CD8+ T cells sorted from blood, collected at week 24, from a patient treated with tofacitinib. Source of these receptors: a human donor with alopecia areata.

V usage is TRBV7-9 and J usage is TRBJ2-5, with D perhaps given as TRBD1 or TRBD2 (7 bases each). The CDR3 totals 15 residues. Trimming stripped 8 bases from V and 1 base from J, with 17 bases between. Germline values: CDR1 SEHNR, CDR2 FQNEAQ (reference sequence). CDR3 nucleotides: TGTGCCAGCGCCGACAGGGAGCGGGGCCAAGAGACCCAGTACTTC. Translation gives CASADRERGQETQYF. Combining the CDR3 with reference TRBV7-9 and TRBJ2-5 gives the whole variable domain DTGVSQNPRHKITKRGQNVTFRCDPISEHNRLYWYRQTLGQGPEFLTYFQNEAQLEKSRLLSDRFSAERPKGSFSTLEIQRTEQGDSAMYLCASADRERGQETQYFGPGTRLLVL.

This chain connects TRBV6-5 to TRBJ1-2; 7 nucleotides line up with TRBD1. V lost 0 bases to trimming and J lost 8 bases; unmatched junction nucleotides: 12. The CDR3 sequence is 16 residues long. Germline CDR1 reads MNHEY; CDR2 reads SVGAGI. CDR3 region: CASSYSSGQVYSGYTF. The CDR3 DNA reads as TGTGCCAGCAGTTACTCGAGTGGACAGGTCTACTCGGGCTACACCTTC.

This clone was recorded a few times. In the same sample, other DNA sequences code for this CDR3. V usage is TRBV29-1 and J usage is TRBJ2-7, with 7 bases aligning to TRBD1. J lost 2 bases, V lost 2 bases, and 6 bases had no gene match. The CDR3 is 14 amino acids. Germline CDR1 reads SQVTM; CDR2 reads ANQGSEA. This CDR3 reads CSVETGTETYEQYF. The CDR3 nucleotides are TGCAGCGTTGAAACCGGGACAGAGACCTACGAGCAGTACTTC.

This chain joins TRBV9 and TRBJ2-1; 8 bases map to TRBD2. Germline trimming cut 5 bases from V and 0 bases from J; bases unmatched to any gene: 4. The CDR3 runs 15 residues. In germline, CDR1 is SGDLS, CDR2 YYNGEE. The CDR3 loop reads CASSDGGASYNEQFF. The CDR3 bases are TGTGCCAGCAGTGACGGGGGGGCCTCCTACAATGAGCAGTTCTTC.

The chain couples TRBV6-5 to TRBJ1-6, with a tentative D call TRBD1 (5 bases). CDR3 length: 16 amino acids. Germline CDR1 MNHEY, CDR2 SVGAGI. Trimming removed 0 bases from V and 7 bases from J, with 13 bases in between. CDR3 coding DNA: TGTGCCAGCAGTTACTCGTCAAGGGGCCCAAATTCACCCCTCCACTTT. This sequence encodes CASSYSSRGPNSPLHF.

The CDR3 loop is CASSFLGGAYGYTF. CDR3 coding DNA: TGTGCCAGCAGTTTTCTGGGGGGCGCATATGGCTACACCTTC. This sequence joins TRBV27 and TRBJ1-2; D is possibly TRBD1 (6 bases). V lost 3 bases and J 5 bases, leaving 13 bases between the germline ends. The CDR3 is 14 amino acids. Germline-derived CDR1 and CDR2 are MNHEY and SMNVEV (reference sequence).

The chain recombines TRBV5-1 with TRBJ2-5, with TRBD1 as a possible D gene (6 bases). Trimming removed 4 bases at V and 1 base at J, with 17 bases between. CDR1 and CDR2 from the germline V gene are SGHRS and YFSETQ. The CDR3 contains 16 residues. For the CDR3, the DNA is TGCGCCAGCAGCCCAGAGGACAGCCGGTTCCAAGAGACCCAGTACTTC. It is translated as CASSPEDSRFQETQYF.

The rearrangement uses TRBV13 and TRBJ2-1; D remains ambiguous. From germline, CDR1 is PRHDT and CDR2 FYEKMQ (reference sequence). V lost 3 bases and J 8 bases, leaving 17 bases between the germline ends. This CDR3 has 15 residues. The CDR3: CASSFESDLGDEQFF. DNA of the CDR3: TGTGCCAGCAGCTTCGAATCGGACCTTGGGGATGAGCAGTTCTTC.

CDR3 nucleotides: TGTGCCAGCAGCTTAGGGGGGGCCTCGGATACGCAGTATTTT. Translation: CASSLGGASDTQYF. This chain joins TRBV7-9 and TRBJ2-3; D is tentatively TRBD1 or TRBD2 (6 bases each). V lost 1 base and J lost 6, with 11 bases in between. The V gene's germline CDR1 is SEHNR and CDR2 FQNEAQ (reference sequence). The CDR3 is made up of 14 amino acids. Filled out from reference TRBV7-9 and TRBJ2-3, the complete variable domain reads DTGVSQNPRHKITKRGQNVTFRCDPISEHNRLYWYRQTLGQGPEFLTYFQNEAQLEKSRLLSDRFSAERPKGSFSTLEIQRTEQGDSAMYLCASSLGGASDTQYFGPGTRLTVL.

The rearrangement uses TRBV5-6 and TRBJ1-2, with D possibly being TRBD1 (5 bases). Trimming took 3 bases from V and 5 from J, leaving 11 bases between them. The CDR3 covers 13 residues. The germline V gene has CDR1 SGHDT and CDR2 YYEEEE. CDR3 in amino acids: CASSSGGSYGYTF. CDR3 nucleotides: TGTGCCAGCAGCTCCGGGGGTAGTTATGGCTACACCTTC.

The chain links TRBV23-1 to TRBJ2-5; TRBD2 is a possible D gene (7 bases). TRBV23-1 is filed as an ORF, its function uncertain. The CDR3 length is 16 residues. V shed 8 bases and J shed 4 bases, with 23 bases lying between them. CDR3 in amino acids: CASPRLLGGGVETQYF. CDR3 nucleotide sequence: TGCGCCAGCCCCCGGCTCCTGGGGGGGGGCGTAGAGACCCAGTACTTC.

CDR3 sequence reads: CASIPTQAGGDTQYF. The CDR3 bases are TGTGCCAGCATCCCGACGCAGGCAGGGGGAGATACGCAGTATTTT. V is TRBV27 and J is TRBJ2-3; 7 bases are a match to TRBD1. The CDR3 contains 15 residues. With 7 bases clipped from V and 5 bases from J, the junction kept 12 bases outside the gene matches. The germline CDR1 and CDR2 sequences are MNHEY and SMNVEV (reference sequence).

The chain carries TRBV19 and TRBJ2-5; 9 nucleotides agree with TRBD2. The germline gives CDR1 LNHDA, CDR2 SQIVND (reference sequence). This CDR3 contains 15 residues. V lost 8 bases to trimming and J lost 2 bases; unmatched junction nucleotides: 9. CDR3 nucleotides: TGTGCCAGTGCCCCGACTAGCGGACTACAAGAGACCCAGTACTTC. The encoded protein is CASAPTSGLQETQYF.